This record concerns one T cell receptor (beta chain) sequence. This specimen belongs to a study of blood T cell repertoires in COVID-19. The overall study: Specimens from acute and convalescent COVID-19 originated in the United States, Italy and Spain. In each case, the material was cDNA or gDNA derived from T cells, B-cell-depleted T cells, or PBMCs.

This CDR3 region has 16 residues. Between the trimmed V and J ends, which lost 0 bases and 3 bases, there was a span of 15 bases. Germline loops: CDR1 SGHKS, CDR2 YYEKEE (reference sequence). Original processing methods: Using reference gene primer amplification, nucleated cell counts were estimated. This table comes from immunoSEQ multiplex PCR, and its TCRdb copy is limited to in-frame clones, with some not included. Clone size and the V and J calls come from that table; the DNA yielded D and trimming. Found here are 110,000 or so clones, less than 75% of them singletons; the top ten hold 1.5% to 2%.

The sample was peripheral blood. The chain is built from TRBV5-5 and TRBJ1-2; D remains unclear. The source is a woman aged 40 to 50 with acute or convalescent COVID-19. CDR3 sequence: CASSLGGSLGHYGYTF. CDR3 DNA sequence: TGTGCCAGCAGCTTGGGCGGAAGTCTCGGTCACTATGGCTACACCTTC. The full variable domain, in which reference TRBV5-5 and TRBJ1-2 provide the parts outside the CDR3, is DAGVTQSPTHLIKTRGQQVTLRCSPISGHKSVSWYQQVLGQGPQFIFQYYEKEERGRGNFPDRFSARQFPNYSSELNVNALLLGDSALYLCASSLGGSLGHYGYTFGSGTRLTVV.